This is a list of T cell receptor beta chains from one sample in a study of cytomegalovirus exposure and HLA in healthy donors. Clones were read by immunoSEQ multiplex PCR, and TCRdb kept only the in-frame ones, dropping some. The sample holds about 43,000 clones, over 55% seen once. Sequencing was done on a sample of PBMCs. The receptors derive from a human donor in good health. CDR3s leave out the opening cysteine and the closing phenylalanine or tryptophan. Fields, in order: CDR3 protein, clone size, J gene, V gene. Clone size is stated in some rows and not others, as once, few, many or a class when expanded.

CDR3: AWSPSGADTGELF; size: NA; J: TRBJ2-2; V: TRBV30
CDR3: AWSKGVSDTQY; size: NA; J: TRBJ2-3; V: TRBV30
CDR3: ASSQGRGGLDTQY; size: NA; J: TRBJ2-3; V: TRBV4-1
CDR3: ASRDRANYGYT; size: NA; J: TRBJ1-2; V: TRBV19
CDR3: AGATRSWGVAEAF; size: NA; J: TRBJ1-1; V: TRBV30
CDR3: ASSPQGQVNQPQH; size: few; J: TRBJ1-5; V: TRBV18
CDR3: ASSLITGGEKETQY; size: NA; J: TRBJ2-5; V: TRBV7-2
CDR3: ASSHTDRENFYGYT; size: NA; J: TRBJ1-2; V: TRBV4-3
CDR3: ASSYGLNSYNSPLH; size: NA; J: TRBJ1-6; V: TRBV6-5
CDR3: ASSLAPRSLYEQY; size: NA; J: TRBJ2-7; V: TRBV7-2
CDR3: ARRPRVSVQETQY; size: NA; J: TRBJ2-5; V: TRBV6-4
CDR3: ASSLAEAGGADTQY; size: NA; J: TRBJ2-3; V: TRBV11-2
CDR3: ASSRLAGGYEQY; size: NA; J: TRBJ2-7; V: TRBV5-5
CDR3: ASSKVGDNQPQH; size: NA; J: TRBJ1-5; V: TRBV19
CDR3: ASSHQLRSNEKLF; size: NA; J: TRBJ1-4; V: TRBV4-1
CDR3: AIKPGGDTQY; size: NA; J: TRBJ2-3; V: TRBV10-3
CDR3: ASSPGLDRVYGYT; size: NA; J: TRBJ1-2; V: TRBV18
CDR3: ASSQSATDTQY; size: NA; J: TRBJ2-3; V: TRBV7-9
CDR3: ASSLMVAGTYEQY; size: NA; J: TRBJ2-7; V: TRBV11-2
CDR3: ASIRDPTGELF; size: NA; J: TRBJ2-2; V: TRBV2
CDR3: ASSSRTGDGYT; size: NA; J: TRBJ1-2; V: TRBV5-6
CDR3: ASSLWGQGSDTQY; size: once; J: TRBJ2-3; V: TRBV7-6
CDR3: ASSGTGTQY; size: few; J: TRBJ2-3; V: TRBV9
CDR3: ATSKGQGGYEQY; size: few; J: TRBJ2-7; V: TRBV15
CDR3: AWSPKDRGSPYEQY; size: NA; J: TRBJ2-7; V: TRBV30
CDR3: ASSRSFRTASYEQY; size: NA; J: TRBJ2-7; V: TRBV5-4
CDR3: ASSLDGQGEAF; size: NA; J: TRBJ1-1; V: TRBV5-1
CDR3: AIGVAQNYGYT; size: NA; J: TRBJ1-2; V: TRBV10-3
CDR3: ASSPLNEKLF; size: NA; J: TRBJ1-4; V: TRBV28
CDR3: ASSALAGASYEQY; size: NA; J: TRBJ2-7; V: TRBV5-1
CDR3: AWSPGVVYEKLF; size: NA; J: TRBJ1-4; V: TRBV30
CDR3: AICPNSYNSPLH; size: NA; J: TRBJ1-6; V: TRBV10-3
CDR3: SVEAGAGGGYGYT; size: NA; J: TRBJ1-2; V: TRBV29-1
CDR3: ASSLSGAESNQPQH; size: NA; J: TRBJ1-5; V: TRBV5-1
CDR3: ASSPLVGDTQY; size: NA; J: TRBJ2-3; V: TRBV18
CDR3: ASSTGGANSPLH; size: once; J: TRBJ1-6; V: TRBV18
CDR3: ASSSPGTPNTEAF; size: NA; J: TRBJ1-1; V: TRBV19
CDR3: ASSLFESDTQY; size: NA; J: TRBJ2-3; V: TRBV5-6
CDR3: AWSPGRGSPYYGYT; size: NA; J: TRBJ1-2; V: TRBV30
CDR3: ASSPLPQGNNSPLH; size: NA; J: TRBJ1-6; V: TRBV18
CDR3: ASSPHVGHVNSPLH; size: few; J: TRBJ1-6; V: TRBV6-6
CDR3: ASSQGRGGTQETQY; size: NA; J: TRBJ2-5; V: TRBV4-2
CDR3: ASGLKIGSGALGGGYT; size: NA; J: TRBJ1-2; V: TRBV12-5
CDR3: ASSEGTGVGLGYT; size: NA; J: TRBJ1-2; V: TRBV2
CDR3: ASSRTNEKLF; size: few; J: TRBJ1-4; V: TRBV5-8
CDR3: ASSLVRGSLLKPQH; size: NA; J: TRBJ1-5; V: TRBV7-6
CDR3: ATGIPGGAIGELF; size: NA; J: TRBJ2-2; V: TRBV30
CDR3: AWGQLFSGNTIY; size: few; J: TRBJ1-3; V: TRBV30
CDR3: ATRPRGGGDTQY; size: few; J: TRBJ2-3; V: TRBV2
CDR3: ASSDQGGDTQY; size: NA; J: TRBJ2-3; V: TRBV6-4
CDR3: ASSQYEGASEKLF; size: NA; J: TRBJ1-4; V: TRBV4-3
CDR3: ASSATTGQGEQY; size: NA; J: TRBJ2-7; V: TRBV5-1
CDR3: ASRPLGLSLNEQY; size: NA; J: TRBJ2-7; V: TRBV5-1
CDR3: ASSDFTGAQPQH; size: NA; J: TRBJ1-5; V: TRBV6-1
CDR3: ASSLGPEDVAPLH; size: few; J: TRBJ1-6; V: TRBV5-1
CDR3: ASSARPTGGYEQY; size: NA; J: TRBJ2-7; V: TRBV5-1
CDR3: ASSLRGYGYT; size: NA; J: TRBJ1-2; V: TRBV28
CDR3: VTGGPETQY; size: NA; J: TRBJ2-5; V: TRBV7-8
CDR3: ASSDGAGVGQPQH; size: NA; J: TRBJ1-5; V: TRBV10-2
CDR3: AWSLFVQGGYGYT; size: NA; J: TRBJ1-2; V: TRBV30